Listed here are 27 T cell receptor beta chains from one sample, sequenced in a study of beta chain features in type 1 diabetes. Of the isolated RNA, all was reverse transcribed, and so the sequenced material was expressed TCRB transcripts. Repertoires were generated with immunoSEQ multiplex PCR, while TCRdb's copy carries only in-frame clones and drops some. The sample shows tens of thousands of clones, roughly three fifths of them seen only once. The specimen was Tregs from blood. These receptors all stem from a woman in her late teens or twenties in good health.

CDR3 sequence reads: CASSDPGASYEQYF. The CDR3 region has the DNA TGTGCCAGCAGTGACCCAGGTGCGTCCTACGAGCAGTACTTC. V gene TRBV6-1 combines with J gene TRBJ2-7; D is undetermined. The germline V and J ends were trimmed by 3 bases and 1 base, with 10 bases remaining between them. There are 14 residues in the CDR3. CDR1 MNHNS and CDR2 SASEGT come from the germline V gene.

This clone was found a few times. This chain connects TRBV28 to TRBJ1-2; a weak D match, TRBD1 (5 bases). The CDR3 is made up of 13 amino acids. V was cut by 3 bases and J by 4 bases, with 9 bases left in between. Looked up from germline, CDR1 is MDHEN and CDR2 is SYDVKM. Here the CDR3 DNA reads TGTGCCAGCAGTTTTCCCGGGGGCTATGGCTACACCTTC. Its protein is CASSFPGGYGYTF.

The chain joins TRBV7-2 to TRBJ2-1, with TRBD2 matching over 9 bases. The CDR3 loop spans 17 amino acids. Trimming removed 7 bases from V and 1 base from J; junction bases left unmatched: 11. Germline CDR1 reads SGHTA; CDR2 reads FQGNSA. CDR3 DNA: TGTGCCAGCACCGCCTCCCCGGGACTAGCATCCTACAATGAGCAGTTCTTC. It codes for CASTASPGLASYNEQFF.

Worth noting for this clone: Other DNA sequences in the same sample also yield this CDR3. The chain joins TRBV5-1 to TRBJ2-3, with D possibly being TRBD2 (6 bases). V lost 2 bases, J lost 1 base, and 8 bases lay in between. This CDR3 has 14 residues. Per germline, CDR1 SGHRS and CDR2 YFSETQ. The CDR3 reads CASSFGGGTDTQYF. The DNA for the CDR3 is TGCGCCAGCAGCTTTGGAGGGGGCACAGATACGCAGTATTTT.

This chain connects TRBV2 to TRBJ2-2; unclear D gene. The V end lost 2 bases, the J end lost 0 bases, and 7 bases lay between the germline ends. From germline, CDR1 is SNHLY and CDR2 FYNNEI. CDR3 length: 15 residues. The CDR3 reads CASSERPSNTGELFF. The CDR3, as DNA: TGTGCCAGCAGTGAACGTCCTTCGAACACCGGGGAGCTGTTTTTT.

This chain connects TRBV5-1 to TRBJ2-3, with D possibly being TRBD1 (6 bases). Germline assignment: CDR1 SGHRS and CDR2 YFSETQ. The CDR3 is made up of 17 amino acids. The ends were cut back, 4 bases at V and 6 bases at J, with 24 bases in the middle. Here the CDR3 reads CASSPTIGRGARDTQYF. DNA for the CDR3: TGCGCCAGCAGCCCCACGATAGGCAGGGGTGCGCGGGATACGCAGTATTTT.

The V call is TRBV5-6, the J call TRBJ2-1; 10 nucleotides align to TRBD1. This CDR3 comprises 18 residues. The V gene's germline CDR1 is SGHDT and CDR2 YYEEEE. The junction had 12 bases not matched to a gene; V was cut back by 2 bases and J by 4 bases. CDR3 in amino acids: CASSFRDRGLRRYNEQFF. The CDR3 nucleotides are TGTGCCAGCAGCTTCCGGGACAGGGGCCTCCGGCGATACAATGAGCAGTTCTTC.

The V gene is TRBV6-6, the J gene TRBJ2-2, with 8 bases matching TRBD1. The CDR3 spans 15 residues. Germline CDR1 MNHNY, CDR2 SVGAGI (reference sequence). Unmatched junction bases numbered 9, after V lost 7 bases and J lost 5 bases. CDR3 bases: TGTGCCAGCACTCCAGGACAGGGTCGAACCGGGGAGCTGTTTTTT. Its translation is CASTPGQGRTGELFF.

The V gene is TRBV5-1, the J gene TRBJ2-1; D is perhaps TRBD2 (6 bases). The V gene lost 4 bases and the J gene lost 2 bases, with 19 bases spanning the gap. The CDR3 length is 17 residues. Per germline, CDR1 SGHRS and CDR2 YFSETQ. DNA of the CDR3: TGCGCCAGCAGCCCGAACCCCGGGACTGCGGCCTACAATGAGCAGTTCTTC. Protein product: CASSPNPGTAAYNEQFF. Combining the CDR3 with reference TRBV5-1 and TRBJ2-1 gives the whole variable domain KAGVTQTPRYLIKTRGQQVTLSCSPISGHRSVSWYQQTPGQGLQFLFEYFSETQRNKGNFPGRFSGRQFSNSRSEMNVSTLELGDSALYLCASSPNPGTAAYNEQFFGPGTRLTVL.

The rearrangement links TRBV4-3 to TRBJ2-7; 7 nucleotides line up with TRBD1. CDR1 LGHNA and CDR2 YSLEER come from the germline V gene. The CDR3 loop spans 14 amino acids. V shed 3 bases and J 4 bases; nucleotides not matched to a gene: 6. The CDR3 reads CASSQYQGEYEQYF. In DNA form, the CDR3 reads TGCGCCAGCAGCCAGTATCAGGGGGAGTACGAGCAGTACTTC.

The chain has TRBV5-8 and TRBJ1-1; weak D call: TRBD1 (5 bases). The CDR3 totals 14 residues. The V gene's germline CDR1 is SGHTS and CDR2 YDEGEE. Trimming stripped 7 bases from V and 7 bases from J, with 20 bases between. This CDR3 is CASVPLGGRFEAFF. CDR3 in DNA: TGTGCCAGCGTTCCCCTCGGGGGTCGCTTTGAAGCTTTCTTT.

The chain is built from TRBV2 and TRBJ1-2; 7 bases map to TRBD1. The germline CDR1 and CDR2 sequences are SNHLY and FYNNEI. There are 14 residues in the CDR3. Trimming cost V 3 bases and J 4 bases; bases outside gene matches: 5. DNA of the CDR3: TGTGCCAGCAGTGATGGGGACAGTTTCTATGGCTACACCTTC. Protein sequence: CASSDGDSFYGYTF. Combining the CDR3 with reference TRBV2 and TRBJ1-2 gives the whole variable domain EPEVTQTPSHQVTQMGQEVILRCVPISNHLYFYWYRQILGQKVEFLVSFYNNEISEKSEIFDDQFSVERPDGSNFTLKIRSTKLEDSAMYFCASSDGDSFYGYTFGSGTRLTVV.

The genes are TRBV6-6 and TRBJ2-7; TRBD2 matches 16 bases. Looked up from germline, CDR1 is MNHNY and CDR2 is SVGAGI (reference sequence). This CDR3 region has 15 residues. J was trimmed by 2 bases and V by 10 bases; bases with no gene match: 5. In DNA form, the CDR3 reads TGTGCCATCTCAGGGACTAGCGGGAGGGCCTACGAGCAGTACTTC. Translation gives CAISGTSGRAYEQYF.

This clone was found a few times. CDR3 bases: TGCAGCGTCTCTAACAGGGACAGTTACACCGGGGAGCTGTTTTTT. Translated: CSVSNRDSYTGELFF. The rearrangement uses TRBV29-1 and TRBJ2-2; TRBD1 agrees at 7 bases. Germline CDR1 and CDR2: SQVTM and ANQGSEA. CDR3 length equals 15 residues. V shed 6 bases and J 3 bases; nucleotides not matched to a gene: 10.

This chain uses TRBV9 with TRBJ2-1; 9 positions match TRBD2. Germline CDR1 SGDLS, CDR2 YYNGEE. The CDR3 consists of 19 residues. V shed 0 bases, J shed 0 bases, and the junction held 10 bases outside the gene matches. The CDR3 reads CASSVAASGAFSSYNEQFF. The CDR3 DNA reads TGTGCCAGCAGCGTAGCCGCTAGCGGGGCCTTTAGCTCCTACAATGAGCAGTTCTTC. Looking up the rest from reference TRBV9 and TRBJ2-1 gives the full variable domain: DSGVTQTPKHLITATGQRVTLRCSPRSGDLSVYWYQQSLDQGLQFLIQYYNGEERAKGNILERFSAQQFPDLHSELNLSSLELGDSALYFCASSVAASGAFSSYNEQFFGPGTRLTVL.

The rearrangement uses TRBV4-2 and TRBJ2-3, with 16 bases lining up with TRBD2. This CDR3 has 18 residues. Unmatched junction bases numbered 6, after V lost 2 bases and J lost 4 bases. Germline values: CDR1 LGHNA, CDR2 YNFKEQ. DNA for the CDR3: TGTGCCAGCAGCCAACTGGGACTAGCGGGGGGGCCCCCAGATACGCAGTATTTT. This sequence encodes CASSQLGLAGGPPDTQYF.

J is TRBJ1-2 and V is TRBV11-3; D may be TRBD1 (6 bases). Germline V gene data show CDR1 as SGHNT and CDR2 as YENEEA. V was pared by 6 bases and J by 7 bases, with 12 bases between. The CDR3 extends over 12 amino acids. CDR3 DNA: TGTGCCAGCAGTCTTAACAGGGTTGGCTACACCTTC. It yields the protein CASSLNRVGYTF.

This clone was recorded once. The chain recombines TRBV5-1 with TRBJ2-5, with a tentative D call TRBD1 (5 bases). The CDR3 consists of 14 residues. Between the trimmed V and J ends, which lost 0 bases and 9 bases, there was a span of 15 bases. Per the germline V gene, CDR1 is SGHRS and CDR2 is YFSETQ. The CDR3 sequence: CASSLEAGSKAQYF. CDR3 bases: TGCGCCAGCAGCTTGGAGGCAGGGTCAAAGGCCCAGTACTTC.

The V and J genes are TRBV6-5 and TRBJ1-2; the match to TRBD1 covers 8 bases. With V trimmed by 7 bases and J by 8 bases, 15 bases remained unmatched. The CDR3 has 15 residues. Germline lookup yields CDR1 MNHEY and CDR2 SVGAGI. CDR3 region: CASTTRTGPPVGYTF. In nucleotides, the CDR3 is TGTGCCAGCACCACCCGGACAGGGCCTCCGGTAGGCTACACCTTC.

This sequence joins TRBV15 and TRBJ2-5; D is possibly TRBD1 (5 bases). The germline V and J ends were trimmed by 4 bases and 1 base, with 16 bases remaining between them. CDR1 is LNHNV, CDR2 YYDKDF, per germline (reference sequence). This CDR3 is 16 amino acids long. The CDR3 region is CATSTGRVALQETQYF. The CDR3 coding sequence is TGTGCCACCAGCACCGGCAGGGTAGCCCTCCAAGAGACCCAGTACTTC.

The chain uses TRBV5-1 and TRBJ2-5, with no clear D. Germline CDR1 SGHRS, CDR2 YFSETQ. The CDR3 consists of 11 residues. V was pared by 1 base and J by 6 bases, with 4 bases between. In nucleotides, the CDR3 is TGCGCCAGCAGCTTGTGGCAGACCCAGTACTTC. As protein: CASSLWQTQYF.

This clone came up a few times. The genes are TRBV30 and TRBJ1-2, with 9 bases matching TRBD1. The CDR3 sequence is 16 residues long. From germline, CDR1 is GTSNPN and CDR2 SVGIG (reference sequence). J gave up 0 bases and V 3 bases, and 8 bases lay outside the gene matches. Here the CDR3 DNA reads TGTGCCTGGAGGCGGACAGGGGATCCAGCTAACTATGGCTACACCTTC. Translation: CAWRRTGDPANYGYTF.

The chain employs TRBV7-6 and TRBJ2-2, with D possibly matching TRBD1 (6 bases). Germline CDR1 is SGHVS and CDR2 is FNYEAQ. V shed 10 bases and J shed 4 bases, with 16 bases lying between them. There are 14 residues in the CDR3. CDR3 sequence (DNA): TGTGCCACGACAGGCGACCCAGGCACCGGGGAGCTGTTTTTT. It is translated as CATTGDPGTGELFF.

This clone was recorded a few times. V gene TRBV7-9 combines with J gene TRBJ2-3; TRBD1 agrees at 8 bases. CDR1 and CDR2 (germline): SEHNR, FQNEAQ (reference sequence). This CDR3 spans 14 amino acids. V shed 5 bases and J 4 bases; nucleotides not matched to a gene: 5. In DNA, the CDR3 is TGTGCCAGCAGCCGGGACAGGAGTGCAGATACGCAGTATTTT. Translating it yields CASSRDRSADTQYF. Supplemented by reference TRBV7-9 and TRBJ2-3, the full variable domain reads DTGVSQNPRHKITKRGQNVTFRCDPISEHNRLYWYRQTLGQGPEFLTYFQNEAQLEKSRLLSDRFSAERPKGSFSTLEIQRTEQGDSAMYLCASSRDRSADTQYFGPGTRLTVL.

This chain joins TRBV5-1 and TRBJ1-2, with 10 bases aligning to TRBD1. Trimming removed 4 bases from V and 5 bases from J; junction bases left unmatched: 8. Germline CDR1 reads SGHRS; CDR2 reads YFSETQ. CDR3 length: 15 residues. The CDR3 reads CASSEGGQGGYGYTF. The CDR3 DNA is TGCGCCAGCAGCGAAGGCGGACAGGGGGGATATGGCTACACCTTC.

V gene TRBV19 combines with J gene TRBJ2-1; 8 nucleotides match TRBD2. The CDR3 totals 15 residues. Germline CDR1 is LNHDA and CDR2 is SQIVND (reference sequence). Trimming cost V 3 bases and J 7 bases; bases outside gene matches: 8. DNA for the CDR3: TGTGCCAGTAGTATCGAGGCGGGAGGTTGGAATGAGCAGTTCTTC. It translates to CASSIEAGGWNEQFF.

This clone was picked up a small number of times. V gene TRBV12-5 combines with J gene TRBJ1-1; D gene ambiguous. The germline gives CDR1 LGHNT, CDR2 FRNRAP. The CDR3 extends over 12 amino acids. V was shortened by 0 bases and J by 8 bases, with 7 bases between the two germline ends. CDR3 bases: TGTGCTAGTGGTTTGGTAGGGAGGGAAGCTTTCTTT. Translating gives CASGLVGREAFF.